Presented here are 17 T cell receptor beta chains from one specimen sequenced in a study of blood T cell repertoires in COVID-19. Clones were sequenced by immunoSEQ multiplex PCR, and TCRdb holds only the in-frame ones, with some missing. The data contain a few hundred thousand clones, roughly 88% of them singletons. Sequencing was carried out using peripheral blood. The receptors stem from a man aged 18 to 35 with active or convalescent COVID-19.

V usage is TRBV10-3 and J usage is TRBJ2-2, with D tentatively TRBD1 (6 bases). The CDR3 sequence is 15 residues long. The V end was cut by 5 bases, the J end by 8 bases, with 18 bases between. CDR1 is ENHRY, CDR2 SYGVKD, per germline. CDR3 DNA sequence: TGTGCCATCAGTAGGTCGGGACAAGCGTCTGGGGAGCTGTTTTTT. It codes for CAISRSGQASGELFF.

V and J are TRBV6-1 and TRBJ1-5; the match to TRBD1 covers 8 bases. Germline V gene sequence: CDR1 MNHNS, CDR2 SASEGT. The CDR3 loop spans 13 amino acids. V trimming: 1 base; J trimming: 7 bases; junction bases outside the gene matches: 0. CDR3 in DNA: TGTGCCAGCAGTGAAGGACAGGGGCAGCCCCAGCATTTT. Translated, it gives CASSEGQGQPQHF.

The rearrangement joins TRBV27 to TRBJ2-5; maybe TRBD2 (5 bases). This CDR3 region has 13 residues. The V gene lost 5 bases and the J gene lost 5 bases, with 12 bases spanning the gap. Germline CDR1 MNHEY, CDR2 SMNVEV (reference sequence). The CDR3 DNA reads TGTGCCAGCAGTACTAGGAGGCGGGAGACCCAGTACTTC. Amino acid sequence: CASSTRRRETQYF.

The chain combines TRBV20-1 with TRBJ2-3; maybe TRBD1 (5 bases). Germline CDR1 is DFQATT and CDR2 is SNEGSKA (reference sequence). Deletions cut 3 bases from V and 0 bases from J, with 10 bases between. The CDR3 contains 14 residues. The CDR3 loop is CSASIRGSTDTQYF. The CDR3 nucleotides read TGCAGTGCTAGTATAAGGGGTAGCACAGATACGCAGTATTTT.

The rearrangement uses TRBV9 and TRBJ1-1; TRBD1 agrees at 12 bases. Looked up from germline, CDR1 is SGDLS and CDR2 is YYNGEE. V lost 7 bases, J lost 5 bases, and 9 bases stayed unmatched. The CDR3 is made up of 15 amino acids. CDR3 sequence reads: CASGRGQGAWTEAFF. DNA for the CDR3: TGTGCCAGCGGCCGGGGACAGGGGGCTTGGACTGAAGCTTTCTTT. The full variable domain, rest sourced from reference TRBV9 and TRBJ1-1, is DSGVTQTPKHLITATGQRVTLRCSPRSGDLSVYWYQQSLDQGLQFLIQYYNGEERAKGNILERFSAQQFPDLHSELNLSSLELGDSALYFCASGRGQGAWTEAFFGQGTRLTVV.

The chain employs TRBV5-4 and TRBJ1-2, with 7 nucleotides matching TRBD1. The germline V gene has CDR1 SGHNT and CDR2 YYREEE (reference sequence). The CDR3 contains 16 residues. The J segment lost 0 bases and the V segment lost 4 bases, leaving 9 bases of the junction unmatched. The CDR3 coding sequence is TGTGCCAGCAGCCGTTTGACAGGGCCAGCTAACTATGGCTACACCTTC. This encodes CASSRLTGPANYGYTF. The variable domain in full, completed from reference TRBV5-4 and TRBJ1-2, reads ETGVTQSPTHLIKTRGQQVTLRCSSQSGHNTVSWYQQALGQGPQFIFQYYREEENGRGNFPPRFSGLQFPNYSSELNVNALELDDSALYLCASSRLTGPANYGYTFGSGTRLTVV.

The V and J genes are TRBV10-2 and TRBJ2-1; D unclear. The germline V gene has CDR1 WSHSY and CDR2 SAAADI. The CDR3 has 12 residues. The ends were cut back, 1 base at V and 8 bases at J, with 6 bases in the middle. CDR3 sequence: CASSEFSDEQFF. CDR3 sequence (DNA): TGCGCCAGCAGTGAGTTCTCGGATGAGCAGTTCTTC.

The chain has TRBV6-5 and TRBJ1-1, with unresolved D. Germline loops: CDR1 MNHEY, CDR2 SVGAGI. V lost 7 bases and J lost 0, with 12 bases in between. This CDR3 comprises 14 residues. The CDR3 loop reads CASMSGDLNTEAFF. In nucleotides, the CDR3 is TGTGCCAGCATGAGCGGGGATCTGAACACTGAAGCTTTCTTT.

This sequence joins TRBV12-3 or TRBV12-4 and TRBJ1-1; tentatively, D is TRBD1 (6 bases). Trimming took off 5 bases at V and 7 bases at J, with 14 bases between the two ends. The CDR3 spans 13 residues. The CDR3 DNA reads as TGTGCCAGCAGTCCCGCGGGGGGCGGTGAAGCTTTCTTT. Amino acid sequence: CASSPAGGGEAFF.

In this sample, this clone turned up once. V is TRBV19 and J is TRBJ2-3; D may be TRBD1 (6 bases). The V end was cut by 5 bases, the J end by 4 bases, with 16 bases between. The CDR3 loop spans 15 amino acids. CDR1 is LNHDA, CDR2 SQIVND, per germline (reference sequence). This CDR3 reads CASSANRVRADTQYF. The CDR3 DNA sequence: TGTGCCAGTAGTGCCAACAGGGTGCGGGCAGATACGCAGTATTTT.

CDR3 residues: CASSYRDRDTQYF. The DNA of the CDR3 is TGTGCCAGCAGCTACCGGGACAGGGATACGCAGTATTTT. V and J are TRBV5-5 and TRBJ2-3; 8 bases fit TRBD1. Germline V gene sequence: CDR1 SGHKS, CDR2 YYEKEE (reference sequence). The ends lost 3 bases at V and 6 bases at J; junction bases unmatched: 3. The CDR3 spans 13 residues.

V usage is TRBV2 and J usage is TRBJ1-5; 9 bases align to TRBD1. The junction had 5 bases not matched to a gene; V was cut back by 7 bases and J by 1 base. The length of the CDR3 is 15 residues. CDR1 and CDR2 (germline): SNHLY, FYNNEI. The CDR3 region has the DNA TGTGCCAGCACCGCCGACAGGGGGAGCAATCAGCCCCAGCATTTT. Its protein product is CASTADRGSNQPQHF.

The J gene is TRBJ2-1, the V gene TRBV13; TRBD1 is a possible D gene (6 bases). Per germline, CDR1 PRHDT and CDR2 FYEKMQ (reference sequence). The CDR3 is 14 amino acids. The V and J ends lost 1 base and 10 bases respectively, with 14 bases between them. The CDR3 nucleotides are TGTGCCAGCAGCTTAGAGTCAGGGGTAGGGGAGCAGTTCTTC. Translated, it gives CASSLESGVGEQFF.

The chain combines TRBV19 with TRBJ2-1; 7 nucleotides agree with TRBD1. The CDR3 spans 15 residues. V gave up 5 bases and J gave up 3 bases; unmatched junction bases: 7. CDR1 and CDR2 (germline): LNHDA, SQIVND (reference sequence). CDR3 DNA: TGTGCCAGTAGTCCCGGGACAGAAAACTACAATGAGCAGTTCTTC. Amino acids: CASSPGTENYNEQFF.

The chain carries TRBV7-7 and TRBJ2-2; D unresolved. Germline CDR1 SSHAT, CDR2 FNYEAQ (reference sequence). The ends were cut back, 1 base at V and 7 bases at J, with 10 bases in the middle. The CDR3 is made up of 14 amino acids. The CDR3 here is CASSLDSSFGELFF. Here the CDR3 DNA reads TGTGCCAGCAGCTTAGACTCTTCGTTCGGGGAGCTGTTTTTT.

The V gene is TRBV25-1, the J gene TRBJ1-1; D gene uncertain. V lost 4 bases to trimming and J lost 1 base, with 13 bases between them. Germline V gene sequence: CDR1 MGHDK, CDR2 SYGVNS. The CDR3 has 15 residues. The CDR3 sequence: CASSVENSKNTEAFF. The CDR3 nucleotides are TGTGCCAGCAGTGTCGAGAATTCAAAGAACACTGAAGCTTTCTTT.

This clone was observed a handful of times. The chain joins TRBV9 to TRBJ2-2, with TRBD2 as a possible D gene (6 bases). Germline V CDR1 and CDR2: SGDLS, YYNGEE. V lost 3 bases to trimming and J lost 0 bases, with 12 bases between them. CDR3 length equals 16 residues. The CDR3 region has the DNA TGTGCCAGCAGCGGACCTGCGGGGACGAACACCGGGGAGCTGTTTTTT. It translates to CASSGPAGTNTGELFF.